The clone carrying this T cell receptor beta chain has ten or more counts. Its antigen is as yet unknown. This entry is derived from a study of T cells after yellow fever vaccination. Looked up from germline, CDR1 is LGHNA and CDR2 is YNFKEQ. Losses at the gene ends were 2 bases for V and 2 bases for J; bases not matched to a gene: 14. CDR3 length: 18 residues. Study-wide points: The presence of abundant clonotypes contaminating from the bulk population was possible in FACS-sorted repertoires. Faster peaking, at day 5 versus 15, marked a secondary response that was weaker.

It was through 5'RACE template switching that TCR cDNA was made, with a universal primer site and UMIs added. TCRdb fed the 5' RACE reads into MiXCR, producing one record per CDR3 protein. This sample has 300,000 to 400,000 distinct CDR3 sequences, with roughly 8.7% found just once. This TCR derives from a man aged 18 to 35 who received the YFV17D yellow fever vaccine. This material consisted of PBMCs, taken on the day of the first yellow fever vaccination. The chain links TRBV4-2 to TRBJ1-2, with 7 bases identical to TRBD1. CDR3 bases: TGTGCCAGCAGCCAACCTCCCTGGGCAGGGGGTGCGAACTATGGCTACACCTTC. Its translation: CASSQPPWAGGANYGYTF.